This T cell receptor (beta chain) was captured by sequencing in a study of blood T cell repertoires in COVID-19. Study information: Specimens from acute and convalescent COVID-19 originated in the United States, Italy and Spain. PBMCs, B-cell-depleted T cells, or T cells provided the cDNA or gDNA that made up the material.

Trimming left V 7 bases short and J 4 bases short, with 14 bases between. Germline CDR1 is MNHEY and CDR2 is SMNVEV (reference sequence). The CDR3 has 13 residues. As originally analysed: Cell counts per sample came from amplifying reference gene primers. Sequenced by immunoSEQ multiplex PCR; TCRdb stores in-frame clones only, minus some. V and J calls and clone size follow that table, whereas D and trimming were derived from the DNA. This table has approximately 100,000 clones, around 89% appearing once. The sample holds one count of this clone. The TCR sequence derives from a human donor with acute or convalescent COVID-19. The donor label of this sample is uncertain. The sequenced sample was peripheral blood. The J gene is TRBJ2-7, the V gene TRBV27; D not certain. CDR3 amino acids: CASKAAMEYEQYF. The CDR3 region has the DNA TGTGCCAGCAAGGCAGCCATGGAGTACGAGCAGTACTTC.